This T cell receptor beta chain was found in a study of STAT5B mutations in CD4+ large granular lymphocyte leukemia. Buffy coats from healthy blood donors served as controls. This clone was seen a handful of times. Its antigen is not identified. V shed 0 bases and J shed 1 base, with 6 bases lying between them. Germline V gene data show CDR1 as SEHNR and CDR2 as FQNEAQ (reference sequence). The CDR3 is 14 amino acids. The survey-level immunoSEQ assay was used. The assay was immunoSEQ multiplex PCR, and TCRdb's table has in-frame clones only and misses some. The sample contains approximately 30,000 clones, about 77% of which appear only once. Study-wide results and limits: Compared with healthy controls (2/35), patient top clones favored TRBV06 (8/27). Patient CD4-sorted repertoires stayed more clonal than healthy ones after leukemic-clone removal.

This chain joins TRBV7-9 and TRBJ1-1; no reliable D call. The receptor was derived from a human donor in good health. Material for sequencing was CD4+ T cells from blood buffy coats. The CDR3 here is CASSLAGGNTEAFF. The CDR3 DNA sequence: TGTGCCAGCAGCTTAGCGGGCGGGAACACTGAAGCTTTCTTT.